This TCR beta chain emerged from a study of cytotoxic CD8 clonotypes in ibrutinib-treated CLL. Overall study: The patient breakdown showed 10 to 12 relapsed/refractory and some 16 treatment-naive cases, with under 18 IGHV unmutated. Samples showed on average 255,043 productive templates and 80,000 to 100,000 productive rearrangements.

Depth targeted 1 in 200,000 to 1 in 1 million T cells, averaging about 9.2x coverage per clonotype. Generated by immunoSEQ multiplex PCR, the TCRdb table keeps only in-frame clones and is missing some. The profile shows approximately 30,000 clones, roughly 59% of them singletons. CDR1 SGHTA and CDR2 FQGNSA come from the germline V gene. V lost 4 bases and J lost 3; bases outside the gene matches: 5. CDR3 length: 14 amino acids. Study-level results: Clonality increased at ibrutinib response and stayed stable in sustained remission. At progression, however, it fell back toward baseline.

About this clone: Its specificity is not known.

Sequenced material: PBMCs, taken before ibrutinib treatment. J is TRBJ2-7 and V is TRBV7-2, with 8 nucleotides matching TRBD2. The source is a human donor with chronic lymphocytic leukemia. The CDR3 loop is CASSWSSGSYEQYF. The DNA of the CDR3 is TGTGCCAGCAGCTGGTCCAGCGGGAGCTACGAGCAGTACTTC.